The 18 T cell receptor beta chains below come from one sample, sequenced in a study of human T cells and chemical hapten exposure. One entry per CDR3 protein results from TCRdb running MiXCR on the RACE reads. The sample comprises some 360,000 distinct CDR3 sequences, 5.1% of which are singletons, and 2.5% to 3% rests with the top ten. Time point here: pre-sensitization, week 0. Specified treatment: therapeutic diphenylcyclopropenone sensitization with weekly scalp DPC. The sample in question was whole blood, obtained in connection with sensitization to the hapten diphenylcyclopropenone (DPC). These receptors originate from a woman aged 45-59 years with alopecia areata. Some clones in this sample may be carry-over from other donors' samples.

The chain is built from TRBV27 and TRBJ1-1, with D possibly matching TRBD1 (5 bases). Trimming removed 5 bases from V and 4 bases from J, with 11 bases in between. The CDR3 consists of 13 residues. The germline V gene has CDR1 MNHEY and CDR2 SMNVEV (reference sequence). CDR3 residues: CASSQKGSTEAFF. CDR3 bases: TGTGCCAGCAGTCAAAAGGGGTCCACTGAAGCTTTCTTT.

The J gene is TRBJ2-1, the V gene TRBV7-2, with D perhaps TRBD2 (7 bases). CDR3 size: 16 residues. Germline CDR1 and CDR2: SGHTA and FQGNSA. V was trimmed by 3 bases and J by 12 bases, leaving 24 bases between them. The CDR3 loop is CASSLARRGGAMGQFF. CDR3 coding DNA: TGTGCCAGCAGCTTGGCCCGTAGAGGGGGGGCCATGGGGCAGTTCTTC.

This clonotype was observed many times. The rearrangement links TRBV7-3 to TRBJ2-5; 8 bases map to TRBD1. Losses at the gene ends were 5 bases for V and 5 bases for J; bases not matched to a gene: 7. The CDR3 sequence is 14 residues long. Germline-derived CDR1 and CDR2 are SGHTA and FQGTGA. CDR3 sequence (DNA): TGTGCCAGCAGCAAGCAGGGGGCAGGGGAGACCCAGTACTTC. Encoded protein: CASSKQGAGETQYF.

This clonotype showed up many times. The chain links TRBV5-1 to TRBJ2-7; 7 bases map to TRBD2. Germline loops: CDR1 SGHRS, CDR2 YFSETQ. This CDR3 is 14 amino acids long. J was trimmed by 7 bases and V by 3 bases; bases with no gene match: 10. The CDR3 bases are TGCGCCAGCAGCTCGTTAGCGGGCTCGGGGGAGCAGTACTTC. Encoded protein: CASSSLAGSGEQYF. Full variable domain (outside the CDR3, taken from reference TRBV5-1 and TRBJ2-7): KAGVTQTPRYLIKTRGQQVTLSCSPISGHRSVSWYQQTPGQGLQFLFEYFSETQRNKGNFPGRFSGRQFSNSRSEMNVSTLELGDSALYLCASSSLAGSGEQYFGPGTRLTVT.

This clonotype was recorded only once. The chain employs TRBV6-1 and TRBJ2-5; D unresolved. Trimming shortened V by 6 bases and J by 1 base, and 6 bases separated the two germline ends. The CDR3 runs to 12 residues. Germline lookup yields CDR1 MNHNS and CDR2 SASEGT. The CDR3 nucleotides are TGTGCCAGCAGGTTTCTCCAAGAGACCCAGTACTTC. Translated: CASRFLQETQYF.

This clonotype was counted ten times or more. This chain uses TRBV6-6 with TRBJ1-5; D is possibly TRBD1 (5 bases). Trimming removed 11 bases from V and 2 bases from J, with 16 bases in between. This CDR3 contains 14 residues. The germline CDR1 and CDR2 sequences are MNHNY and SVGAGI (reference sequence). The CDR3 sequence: CASSRGGGNQPQHF. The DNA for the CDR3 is TGTGCCTCCTCCCGGGGGGGAGGCAATCAGCCCCAGCATTTT.

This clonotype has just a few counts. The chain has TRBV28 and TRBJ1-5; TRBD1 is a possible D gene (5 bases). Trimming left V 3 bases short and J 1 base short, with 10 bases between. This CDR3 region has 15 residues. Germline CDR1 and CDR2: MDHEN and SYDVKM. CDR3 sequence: CASSLRSGSNQPQHF. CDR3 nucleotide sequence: TGTGCCAGCAGTTTGAGGTCAGGGAGCAATCAGCCCCAGCATTTT.

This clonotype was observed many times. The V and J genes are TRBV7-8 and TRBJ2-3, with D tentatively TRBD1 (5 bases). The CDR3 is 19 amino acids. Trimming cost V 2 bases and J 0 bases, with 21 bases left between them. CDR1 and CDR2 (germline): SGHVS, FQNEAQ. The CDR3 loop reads CASSLIRGARHLSTDTQYF. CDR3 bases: TGTGCCAGCAGCTTAATACGTGGGGCCAGACACCTCAGCACAGATACGCAGTATTTT.

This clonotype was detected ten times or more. The CDR3 reads CSGGDHEQYF. The CDR3 coding sequence is TGCAGCGGAGGGGACCACGAGCAGTACTTC. J is TRBJ2-7 and V is TRBV29-1; D possibly uses TRBD1 or TRBD2 (5 bases each). The CDR3 extends over 10 amino acids. Germline assignment: CDR1 SQVTM and CDR2 ANQGSEA. Trimming cost V 7 bases and J 5 bases, with 9 bases left between them.

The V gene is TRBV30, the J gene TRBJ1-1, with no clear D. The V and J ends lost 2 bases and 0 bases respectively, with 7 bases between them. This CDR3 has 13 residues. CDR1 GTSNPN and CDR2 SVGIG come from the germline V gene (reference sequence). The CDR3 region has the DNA TGTGCCTGGAGTAATGATGTGAACACTGAAGCTTTCTTT. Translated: CAWSNDVNTEAFF.

CDR3 bases: TGCAGTGCTAGTCAGGGGGCGCCTACTGAAGCTTTCTTT. This gives the protein CSASQGAPTEAFF. The chain employs TRBV20-1 and TRBJ1-1; 8 nucleotides agree with TRBD1. The CDR3 has 13 residues. The ends lost 3 bases at V and 5 bases at J; junction bases unmatched: 5. The V gene's germline CDR1 is DFQATT and CDR2 SNEGSKA (reference sequence).

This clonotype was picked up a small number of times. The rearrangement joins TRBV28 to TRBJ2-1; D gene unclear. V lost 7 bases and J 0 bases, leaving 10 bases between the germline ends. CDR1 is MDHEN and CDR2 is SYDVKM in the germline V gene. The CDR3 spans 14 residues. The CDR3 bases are TGTGCCAGCACCCCAAGGGTCTCCTACAATGAGCAGTTCTTC. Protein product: CASTPRVSYNEQFF.

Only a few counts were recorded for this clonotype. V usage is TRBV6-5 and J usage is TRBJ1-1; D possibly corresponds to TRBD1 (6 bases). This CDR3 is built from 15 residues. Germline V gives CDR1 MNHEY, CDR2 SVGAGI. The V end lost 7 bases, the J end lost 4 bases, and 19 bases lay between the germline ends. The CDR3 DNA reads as TGTGCCAGCATCCAACGACGTGGGGGCTCCACTGAAGCTTTCTTT. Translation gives CASIQRRGGSTEAFF.

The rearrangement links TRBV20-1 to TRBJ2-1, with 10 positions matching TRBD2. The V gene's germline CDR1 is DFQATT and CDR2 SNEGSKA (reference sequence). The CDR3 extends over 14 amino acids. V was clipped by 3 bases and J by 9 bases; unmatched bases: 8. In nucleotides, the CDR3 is TGCAGTGCTAGTTCGGCTAGCGGGAGCCTTGAGCAGTTCTTC. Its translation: CSASSASGSLEQFF.

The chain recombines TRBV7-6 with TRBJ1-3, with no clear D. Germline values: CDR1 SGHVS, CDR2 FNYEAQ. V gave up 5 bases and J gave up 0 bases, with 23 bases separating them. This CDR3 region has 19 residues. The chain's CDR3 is CASSHEVGVFENSGNTIYF. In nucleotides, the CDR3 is TGTGCCAGCAGCCACGAAGTCGGTGTATTTGAGAACTCTGGAAACACCATATATTTT.

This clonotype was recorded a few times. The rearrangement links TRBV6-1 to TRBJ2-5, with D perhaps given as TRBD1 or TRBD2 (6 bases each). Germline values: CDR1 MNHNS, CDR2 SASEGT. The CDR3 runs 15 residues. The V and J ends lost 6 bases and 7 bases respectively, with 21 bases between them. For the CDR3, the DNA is TGTGCCAGCAGGCCCCCGGGGGCCGCCGAAGGGACCCAGTACTTC. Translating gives CASRPPGAAEGTQYF.

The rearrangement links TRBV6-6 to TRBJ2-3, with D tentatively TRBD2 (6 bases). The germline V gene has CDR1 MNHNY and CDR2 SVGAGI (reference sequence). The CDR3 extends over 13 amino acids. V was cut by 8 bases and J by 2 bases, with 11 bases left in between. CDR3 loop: CASLRDSTDTQYF. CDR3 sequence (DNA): TGTGCCAGCTTGCGGGATTCCACAGATACGCAGTATTTT.

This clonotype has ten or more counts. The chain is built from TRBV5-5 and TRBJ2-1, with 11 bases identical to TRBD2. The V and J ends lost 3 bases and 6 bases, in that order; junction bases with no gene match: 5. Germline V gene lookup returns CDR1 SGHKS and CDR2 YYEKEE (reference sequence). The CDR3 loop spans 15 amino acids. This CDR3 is CASSSLGTSGNEQFF. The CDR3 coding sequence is TGTGCCAGCAGCTCCCTAGGGACTAGCGGCAATGAGCAGTTCTTC.